The 27 T cell receptor beta chains below all came from one sample that was sequenced in a study of T cell responses to AZD1222 COVID-19 vaccine. Libraries were prepared by immunoSEQ multiplex PCR; TCRdb keeps only in-frame clonotypes and omits some of them. The sample lists under 200,000 clones; about 90% were seen once. The source was peripheral blood, collected on day 0 of AZD1222 vaccination. The receptors were sampled from an adult in good health.

J is TRBJ1-6 and V is TRBV3-1 (or the pseudogene TRBV3-2), with 8 bases that match TRBD1. This CDR3 has 15 amino acids. Germline values: CDR1 LGHDT, CDR2 YNNKEL (reference sequence). V shed 3 bases, J shed 5 bases, and the junction held 3 bases outside the gene matches. The CDR3 DNA reads as TGTGCCAGCAGCCAGCAGGGGGCAAATAATTCACCCCTCCACTTT. It codes for CASSQQGANNSPLHF.

The chain combines TRBV7-8 with TRBJ1-5; TRBD1 might be the D (5 bases). This CDR3 region has 15 residues. The germline CDR1 and CDR2 sequences are SGHVS and FQNEAQ. Trimming left V 0 bases short and J 2 bases short, with 8 bases between. The CDR3 coding sequence is TGTGCCAGCAGCTTAGCTTGGGGGGGCAATCAGCCCCAGCATTTT. It encodes CASSLAWGGNQPQHF.

This sequence joins TRBV5-1 and TRBJ1-1; perhaps TRBD1 as D (5 bases). Germline assignment: CDR1 SGHRS and CDR2 YFSETQ. Trimming shortened V by 4 bases and J by 3 bases, and 10 bases separated the two germline ends. This CDR3 is built from 13 residues. Here the CDR3 reads CASSPLGHTEAFF. The CDR3 nucleotides are TGCGCCAGCAGCCCCCTGGGGCACACTGAAGCTTTCTTT.

This clone was observed once. The rearrangement uses TRBV7-9 and TRBJ1-3; possibly TRBD1 for D (6 bases). CDR1 and CDR2 (germline): SEHNR, FQNEAQ (reference sequence). V lost 5 bases and J lost 0, with 11 bases in between. The CDR3 runs to 15 residues. The CDR3 nucleotides are TGTGCCAGCAGCCGCGGGACAAACTCTGGAAACACCATATATTTT. It codes for CASSRGTNSGNTIYF.

The chain has TRBV14 and TRBJ2-7; D may be TRBD2 (7 bases). This CDR3 has 15 amino acids. The germline gives CDR1 SGHDN, CDR2 FVKESK. V lost 4 bases and J 2 bases, leaving 15 bases between the germline ends. CDR3 in amino acids: CASSLEVGGPYEQYF. CDR3 DNA: TGTGCCAGCAGCCTAGAAGTGGGGGGGCCCTACGAGCAGTACTTC.

The rearrangement joins TRBV30 to TRBJ1-2; TRBD1 agrees at 9 bases. The CDR3 contains 14 residues. Germline CDR1 reads GTSNPN; CDR2 reads SVGIG (reference sequence). V lost 2 bases and J lost 4; bases outside the gene matches: 5. The CDR3 here is CAWSTGGAGYGYTF. CDR3 DNA: TGTGCCTGGAGTACAGGGGGCGCCGGCTATGGCTACACCTTC.

V is TRBV5-1 and J is TRBJ1-4, with 10 bases matching TRBD1. CDR3 length: 14 amino acids. V was clipped by 4 bases and J by 7 bases; unmatched bases: 4. Germline V gene lookup returns CDR1 SGHRS and CDR2 YFSETQ. CDR3 in amino acids: CASSPRTGGEKLFF. CDR3 nucleotides: TGCGCCAGCAGCCCCAGGACAGGGGGTGAAAAACTGTTTTTT.

The CDR3 nucleotides read TGTGCCAGCTCACCTAGGACCAACTCAGGGGTTAGCAATCAGCCCCAGCATTTT. Translating gives CASSPRTNSGVSNQPQHF. The chain recombines TRBV18 with TRBJ1-5; a possible D gene is TRBD1 (6 bases). The V gene lost 3 bases and the J gene lost 0 bases, with 18 bases spanning the gap. Germline CDR1 and CDR2: KGHSH and LQKENI. This CDR3 is built from 18 residues.

V usage is TRBV27 and J usage is TRBJ2-6; no clear D. This CDR3 contains 14 residues. Germline CDR1 reads MNHEY; CDR2 reads SMNVEV (reference sequence). Between the trimmed V and J ends, which lost 8 bases and 2 bases, there was a span of 10 bases. CDR3: CASSIVTGANVLTF. CDR3 nucleotide sequence: TGTGCCAGCTCCATTGTGACTGGGGCCAACGTCCTGACTTTC. The full variable domain, with the rest looked up from reference TRBV27 and TRBJ2-6, is EAQVTQNPRYLITVTGKKLTVTCSQNMNHEYMSWYRQDPGLGLRQIYYSMNVEVTDKGDVPEGYKVSRKEKRNFPLILESPSPNQTSLYFCASSIVTGANVLTFGAGSRLTVL.

The rearrangement uses TRBV4-3 and TRBJ2-1; 8 bases align to TRBD2. J gave up 7 bases and V 3 bases, and 11 bases lay outside the gene matches. This CDR3 has 16 amino acids. Germline V gene lookup returns CDR1 LGHNA and CDR2 YSLEER. CDR3 nucleotide sequence: TGCGCCAGCAGCCAGGGCATACTAGCGGATCTTAATGAGCAGTTCTTC. Residues: CASSQGILADLNEQFF.

This rearrangement joins TRBV6-1 to TRBJ1-2; D unresolved. The CDR3 has 13 amino acids. CDR1 and CDR2 from the germline V gene are MNHNS and SASEGT. V dropped 5 bases and J dropped 4 bases, with 11 bases sitting between them. The CDR3 DNA is TGTGCCAGCAGTCTCAGTGAAAGCTATGGCTACACCTTC. Translated, it gives CASSLSESYGYTF.

V gene TRBV11-3 combines with J gene TRBJ2-3, with a possible D match to TRBD1 (6 bases). This CDR3 has 15 residues. V lost 4 bases and J lost 2, with 13 bases in between. Germline lookup yields CDR1 SGHNT and CDR2 YENEEA. CDR3 amino acids: CASSSGDLPTDTQYF. Written as DNA, the CDR3 is TGTGCCAGCAGCTCAGGGGATCTGCCCACAGATACGCAGTATTTT.

The chain links TRBV13 to TRBJ1-4; unclear D gene. CDR3 length: 16 residues. Trimming stripped 4 bases from V and 3 bases from J, with 15 bases between. Germline V gives CDR1 PRHDT, CDR2 FYEKMQ (reference sequence). CDR3 coding DNA: TGTGCCAGCAGCTCAGGAGAGATGAGATCTAATGAAAAACTGTTTTTT. It encodes CASSSGEMRSNEKLFF.

V usage is TRBV30 and J usage is TRBJ2-1; no definite D call. Trimming left V 2 bases short and J 10 bases short, with 12 bases between. Germline values: CDR1 GTSNPN, CDR2 SVGIG (reference sequence). This CDR3 is built from 12 residues. CDR3 nucleotides: TGTGCCTGGAGTCCCCCCCTTGGGGAGCAGTTCTTC. Protein: CAWSPPLGEQFF.

The V gene is TRBV29-1, the J gene TRBJ2-2; the D gene is possibly TRBD2 (5 bases). Looked up from germline, CDR1 is SQVTM and CDR2 is ANQGSEA. The CDR3 has 13 residues. The V and J ends lost 3 bases and 1 base respectively, with 6 bases between them. CDR3 DNA: TGCAGCGTTGACCGGGGGAACACCGGGGAGCTGTTTTTT. Its protein product is CSVDRGNTGELFF.

This clone was observed a handful of times. V and J are TRBV13 and TRBJ2-1; 10 bases agree with TRBD2. Per the germline V gene, CDR1 is PRHDT and CDR2 is FYEKMQ (reference sequence). Trimming removed 5 bases from V and 11 bases from J; junction bases left unmatched: 6. The CDR3 totals 13 residues. The CDR3 nucleotides are TGTGCCAGCAGCCCCCGGACTAGCGGAAAGCAGTTCTTC. Translating it yields CASSPRTSGKQFF.

This chain uses TRBV20-1 with TRBJ1-3; D gene uncertain. Trimming took 3 bases from V and 0 from J, leaving 6 bases between them. Germline V gene sequence: CDR1 DFQATT, CDR2 SNEGSKA (reference sequence). This CDR3 region has 13 residues. The DNA of the CDR3 is TGCAGTGCTAGTAAAGTCTCTGGAAACACCATATATTTT. This codes for CSASKVSGNTIYF.

This clone was detected once. The chain couples TRBV28 to TRBJ2-2; 9 positions agree with TRBD1. The CDR3 has 15 amino acids. Germline V gives CDR1 MDHEN, CDR2 SYDVKM. J lost 3 bases, V lost 7 bases, and 6 bases had no gene match. CDR3 region: CASKKGDRDTGELFF. CDR3 in DNA: TGTGCCAGCAAGAAAGGGGACAGGGACACCGGGGAGCTGTTTTTT.

The chain joins TRBV7-2 to TRBJ1-2; maybe TRBD1 (6 bases). In germline, CDR1 is SGHTA, CDR2 FQGNSA. Trimming removed 5 bases from V and 10 bases from J, with 14 bases in between. CDR3 length equals 12 residues. Written as DNA, the CDR3 is TGTGCCAGCAGCCTCCGGGACAAAGACTACACCTTC. Amino acid sequence: CASSLRDKDYTF.

The chain joins TRBV19 to TRBJ1-2; 7 bases line up with TRBD1. With V trimmed by 5 bases and J by 6 bases, 12 bases remained unmatched. Germline CDR1 is LNHDA and CDR2 is SQIVND (reference sequence). The CDR3 has 15 amino acids. The CDR3: CASSGRQGLSHGYTF. In DNA, the CDR3 is TGTGCCAGTAGTGGGAGACAGGGCCTATCTCATGGCTACACCTTC.

The chain joins TRBV5-4 to TRBJ2-5; the D gene could be TRBD1 or TRBD2 (6 bases each). V was shortened by 5 bases and J by 5 bases, with 19 bases between the two germline ends. CDR3 size: 15 residues. Germline V gives CDR1 SGHNT, CDR2 YYREEE (reference sequence). The CDR3 nucleotides read TGTGCCAGCAGGTCAGCCGGGACTCAGGGGGAGACCCAGTACTTC. It encodes CASRSAGTQGETQYF.

The V call is TRBV12-5, the J call TRBJ1-1, with no clear D. Germline CDR1 LGHNT, CDR2 FRNRAP. This CDR3 has 13 residues. V lost 6 bases, J lost 3 bases, and 11 bases lay in between. CDR3 in DNA: TGTGCTAGTGGCAGAAGGGTGGACACTGAAGCTTTCTTT. It specifies CASGRRVDTEAFF.

The chain uses TRBV11-3 and TRBJ2-2, with D possibly being TRBD1 or TRBD2 (7 bases each). Trimming removed 0 bases at V and 4 bases at J, with 18 bases between. Germline V gene lookup returns CDR1 SGHNT and CDR2 YENEEA. The CDR3 is 18 amino acids. CDR3 bases: TGTGCCAGCAGCTTAGACCAGGGGGGGACCGCTAGCACCGGGGAGCTGTTTTTT. Encoded protein: CASSLDQGGTASTGELFF.

V gene TRBV24-1 combines with J gene TRBJ2-2; weak D call: TRBD2 (5 bases). CDR1 and CDR2 from the germline V gene are KGHDR and SFDVKD. Trimming took off 3 bases at V and 6 bases at J, with 22 bases between the two ends. CDR3 size: 18 residues. The CDR3 sequence: CATSDTRDGDQASGELFF. Written as DNA, the CDR3 is TGTGCCACCAGTGATACCCGGGATGGGGATCAGGCATCCGGGGAGCTGTTTTTT.

In its sample, this clone was seen once. The rearrangement links TRBV5-6 to TRBJ2-5, with D unclear. Germline values: CDR1 SGHDT, CDR2 YYEEEE. The ends were cut back, 0 bases at V and 5 bases at J, with 14 bases in the middle. CDR3 length: 15 residues. The CDR3 sequence: CASSLGTPGYETQYF. DNA of the CDR3: TGTGCCAGCAGCTTGGGGACGCCAGGATACGAGACCCAGTACTTC. Complete variable domain (other parts from reference TRBV5-6 and TRBJ2-5): DAGVTQSPTHLIKTRGQQVTLRCSPKSGHDTVSWYQQALGQGPQFIFQYYEEEERQRGNFPDRFSGHQFPNYSSELNVNALLLGDSALYLCASSLGTPGYETQYFGPGTRLLVL.

The V call is TRBV7-3, the J call TRBJ1-1; no reliable D call. In germline, CDR1 is SGHTA, CDR2 FQGTGA. The CDR3 sequence is 13 residues long. V lost 3 bases to trimming and J lost 5 bases, with 10 bases between them. This CDR3 reads CASSFNWVTEAFF. Written as DNA, the CDR3 is TGTGCCAGCAGCTTCAATTGGGTGACTGAAGCTTTCTTT.

This CDR3 reads CASSSGRGAPPDTQYF. CDR3 nucleotide sequence: TGTGCCAGCAGCTCCGGGAGGGGGGCGCCCCCAGATACGCAGTATTTT. The chain employs TRBV7-3 and TRBJ2-3, with 8 nucleotides matching TRBD2. CDR1 and CDR2 (germline): SGHTA, FQGTGA. V was clipped by 4 bases and J by 4 bases; unmatched bases: 10. The CDR3 runs to 16 residues.